The 21 T cell receptor beta chains listed next were all sequenced from one sample in a study of blood T cells in healthy people across ages (dated by TCRdb to the mid-2010s). The library was built by means of 5' RACE. Sequenced on an Illumina HiSeq 2500. A second PCR of 7 to 11 cycles was run with a J-beta primer mix and a sample-barcoded 5' primer. TCRdb's own reprocessing of the public reads used fastp at Q25 and MiXCR and kept productive beta chains. Every CDR3 protein is listed once, alongside the most common genes and DNA of its rows. The sample table holds around 700,000 distinct CDR3 sequences, of which roughly 25% were seen once. The ten biggest clones cover 9% to 9.5% of the sample. This same sample was also part of a study on T cells of mothers and their children.

The specimen sequenced was blood. The receptor source for this set is a boy younger than 18 in good health.

For this clonotype: The junction shows a germline mismatch at one end, possibly a read error. The CDR3 is CAVRQGGTEAFF. CDR3 bases: TGTGCCGTCAGACAGGGGGGGACTGAAGCTTTCTTT. The J gene is TRBJ1-1, the V gene TRBV10-3; TRBD1 aligns across 9 bases. Looked up from germline, CDR1 is ENHRY and CDR2 is SYGVKD. CDR3 length: 12 residues.

The sample holds a few counts of this clonotype. The V gene is TRBV6-1, the J gene TRBJ2-5, with 11 nucleotides matching TRBD2. Germline CDR1 and CDR2: MNHNS and SASEGT. After removal of 5 bases from V and 5 bases from J, the junction contained 10 bases not matched to a gene. The CDR3 is made up of 16 amino acids. In DNA, the CDR3 is TGTGCCAGCAGTAAAGGACTAGCGGGCTGGAGGGAGACCCAGTACTTC. Its protein is CASSKGLAGWRETQYF.

V gene TRBV12-3 or TRBV12-4 combines with J gene TRBJ2-5; 11 bases are a match to TRBD2. The junction had 3 bases not matched to a gene; V was cut back by 6 bases and J by 0 bases. CDR3 length: 15 residues. The CDR3 protein is CASRTTSGDQETQYF. The CDR3, as DNA: TGTGCCAGCAGAACGACTAGCGGGGACCAAGAGACCCAGTACTTC.

V usage is TRBV12-3 or TRBV12-4 and J usage is TRBJ1-2; 7 bases fit TRBD1. The CDR3 loop spans 17 amino acids. The V gene end was trimmed by 5 bases and the J gene end by 4 bases; junction bases not matched to a gene: 16. The CDR3 region is CASSEDRDAGLFYGYTF. The CDR3 DNA follows: TGTGCCAGCAGTGAAGACAGGGACGCGGGGTTGTTCTATGGCTACACCTTC.

The rearrangement links TRBV28 to TRBJ2-1; D is perhaps TRBD1 or TRBD2 (5 bases each). Between the trimmed V and J ends, which lost 4 bases and 12 bases, there was a span of 10 bases. From germline, CDR1 is MDHEN and CDR2 SYDVKM. The CDR3 is 11 residues long. CDR3 loop: CASSSGTAQFF. CDR3 bases: TGTGCCAGCAGTTCCGGGACCGCGCAGTTCTTC.

This clonotype was found a few times. J is TRBJ2-7 and V is TRBV7-2, with 9 bases identical to TRBD1. CDR1 and CDR2 from the germline V gene are SGHTA and FQGNSA. Unmatched junction bases numbered 5, after V lost 1 base and J lost 4 bases. The CDR3 runs 15 residues. The CDR3 region is CASSLVGQGVYEQYF. The CDR3 DNA is TGTGCCAGCAGCTTAGTGGGACAGGGCGTATACGAGCAGTACTTC.

The chain couples TRBV29-1 to TRBJ2-1; 13 bases are a match to TRBD2. Germline V CDR1 and CDR2: SQVTM, ANQGSEA. CDR3 length equals 15 residues. J was trimmed by 7 bases and V by 3 bases; bases with no gene match: 6. CDR3 nucleotides: TGCAGCGTTGACGGGACTAGCGGGAAAGGTAATGAGCAGTTCTTC. Translation gives CSVDGTSGKGNEQFF.

The V gene is TRBV11-2, the J gene TRBJ2-7; D ambiguous. The V end lost 1 base, the J end lost 3 bases, and 16 bases lay between the germline ends. The germline V gene encodes CDR1 SGHAT and CDR2 FQNNGV. The CDR3 is made up of 16 amino acids. The CDR3 coding sequence is TGTGCCAGCAGCTTAGTGAACTTACCGATTATCTACGAGCAGTACTTC. Translated: CASSLVNLPIIYEQYF. Combining the CDR3 with reference TRBV11-2 and TRBJ2-7 gives the whole variable domain EAGVAQSPRYKIIEKRQSVAFWCNPISGHATLYWYQQILGQGPKLLIQFQNNGVVDDSQLPKDRFSAERLKGVDSTLKIQPAKLEDSAVYLCASSLVNLPIIYEQYFGPGTRLTVT.

The CDR3 loop is CASSLVTSGGEADTQYF. Written as DNA, the CDR3 is TGTGCCAGCAGTTTAGTAACTAGCGGAGGGGAGGCAGATACGCAGTATTTT. J is TRBJ2-3 and V is TRBV12-3 or TRBV12-4; 8 nucleotides match TRBD2. This CDR3 region has 17 residues. V lost 1 base to trimming and J lost 4 bases; unmatched junction nucleotides: 10.

The CDR3 protein is CASSSDWTGGNGELFF. As DNA, the CDR3 is TGCGCCAGCAGCTCGGATTGGACAGGGGGTAACGGGGAGCTGTTTTTT. The V gene is TRBV5-1, the J gene TRBJ2-2; 10 bases align to TRBD1. Unmatched junction bases numbered 9, after V lost 3 bases and J lost 7 bases. Germline V gene sequence: CDR1 SGHRS, CDR2 YFSETQ. The CDR3 spans 16 residues.

The V call is TRBV19, the J call TRBJ1-4; the D is unclear. Trimming shortened V by 9 bases and J by 0 bases, and 14 bases separated the two germline ends. The CDR3 runs 15 residues. Germline-derived CDR1 and CDR2 are LNHDA and SQIVND (reference sequence). CDR3 in amino acids: CASSEGPATNEKLFF. CDR3 coding DNA: TGTGCCAGCTCCGAGGGCCCTGCAACTAATGAAAAACTGTTTTTT.

V gene TRBV5-1 combines with J gene TRBJ2-1; 8 bases map to TRBD2. There are 16 residues in the CDR3. Germline values: CDR1 SGHRS, CDR2 YFSETQ. Losses at the gene ends were 0 bases for V and 6 bases for J; bases not matched to a gene: 8. In nucleotides, the CDR3 is TGCGCCAGCAGCTTGGTTGGGACTAGTATCGCCAATGAGCAGTTCTTC. Translated, it gives CASSLVGTSIANEQFF.

V gene TRBV28 combines with J gene TRBJ2-5; 9 bases are a match to TRBD1. The end of the DNA fits TRBJ2-1 better, so the J call may be wrong. CDR1 and CDR2 (germline): MDHEN, SYDVKM. This CDR3 has 15 amino acids. The CDR3 bases are TGTGCCAGCAGTTTCCGTGGACAGGGGTCCCACGAGCAGTTCTTC. As protein: CASSFRGQGSHEQFF.

For this clonotype: The junction departs from the called germline gene at one end, perhaps through a read error. This sequence joins TRBV12-3 or TRBV12-4 and TRBJ2-3; weak D call: TRBD2 (6 bases). This CDR3 is built from 14 residues. The CDR3 DNA follows: TGTGCCAGCAGTTTTTTAGCGGCCACAGGTACGCAGTATTTT. This sequence encodes CASSFLAATGTQYF.

The gene calls are TRBV25-1 and TRBJ2-4; a weak D match, TRBD2 (5 bases). Looked up from germline, CDR1 is MGHDK and CDR2 is SYGVNS. The CDR3 runs to 15 residues. V lost 1 base to trimming and J lost 8 bases, with 15 bases between them. In DNA form, the CDR3 reads TGTGCCAGCAGTGAATCTCTAGGGAACGGGGACATTCAGTACTTC. This encodes CASSESLGNGDIQYF.

This chain joins TRBV6-5 and TRBJ1-1; possible D gene TRBD1, 6 bases. CDR3 length equals 11 residues. Germline CDR1 is MNHEY and CDR2 is SVGAGI. V was trimmed by 7 bases and J by 7 bases, leaving 10 bases between them. CDR3 sequence: CASITGYEAFF. In DNA form, the CDR3 reads TGTGCCAGCATAACAGGGTATGAAGCTTTCTTT.

A single count supports this clonotype. V and J are TRBV4-1 and TRBJ2-1, with TRBD2 as a possible D gene (6 bases). CDR1 and CDR2 from the germline V gene are MGHRA and YSYEKL. V was trimmed by 1 base and J by 9 bases, leaving 10 bases between them. There are 13 residues in the CDR3. The CDR3 here is CASSQVGGTEQFF. The CDR3 bases are TGCGCCAGCAGCCAAGTCGGCGGGACTGAGCAGTTCTTC.

The V gene is TRBV28, the J gene TRBJ2-1; tentatively, D is TRBD2 (5 bases). Germline values: CDR1 MDHEN, CDR2 SYDVKM. The length of the CDR3 is 15 residues. The V end was cut by 4 bases, the J end by 2 bases, with 12 bases between. CDR3 amino acids: CASSYTSSTYNEQFF. CDR3 coding DNA: TGTGCCAGCAGTTATACTAGTTCCACCTACAATGAGCAGTTCTTC. Complete variable domain (other parts from reference TRBV28 and TRBJ2-1): DVKVTQSSRYLVKRTGEKVFLECVQDMDHENMFWYRQDPGLGLRLIYFSYDVKMKEKGDIPEGYSVSREKKERFSLILESASTNQTSMYLCASSYTSSTYNEQFFGPGTRLTVL.

This sequence joins TRBV14 and TRBJ2-1, with no clear D. The length of the CDR3 is 16 residues. CDR1 is SGHDN, CDR2 FVKESK, per germline. V shed 3 bases and J shed 0 bases, with 12 bases lying between them. Here the CDR3 reads CASSQVGRSSYNEQFF. DNA of the CDR3: TGTGCCAGCAGCCAGGTCGGCAGGAGCTCCTACAATGAGCAGTTCTTC.

The chain is built from TRBV5-1 and TRBJ2-7, with D perhaps matching TRBD2 (6 bases). From germline, CDR1 is SGHRS and CDR2 YFSETQ. Trimming pared 3 bases from V and 2 bases from J, leaving 18 bases between. This CDR3 has 16 residues. CDR3 coding DNA: TGCGCCAGCAGCTCTGGTGTCTCATGGGGGGCCTACGAGCAGTACTTC. Protein: CASSSGVSWGAYEQYF.

This clonotype was seen only a few times. The rearrangement links TRBV20-1 to TRBJ2-3; tentative D call: TRBD2 (6 bases). CDR1 and CDR2 (germline): DFQATT, SNEGSKA (reference sequence). V dropped 0 bases and J dropped 5 bases, with 15 bases sitting between them. This CDR3 is 15 amino acids long. The DNA for the CDR3 is TGCAGTGCTAGAGATTTTGGAGGGAGTGGAGATACGCAGTATTTT. Translated: CSARDFGGSGDTQYF.